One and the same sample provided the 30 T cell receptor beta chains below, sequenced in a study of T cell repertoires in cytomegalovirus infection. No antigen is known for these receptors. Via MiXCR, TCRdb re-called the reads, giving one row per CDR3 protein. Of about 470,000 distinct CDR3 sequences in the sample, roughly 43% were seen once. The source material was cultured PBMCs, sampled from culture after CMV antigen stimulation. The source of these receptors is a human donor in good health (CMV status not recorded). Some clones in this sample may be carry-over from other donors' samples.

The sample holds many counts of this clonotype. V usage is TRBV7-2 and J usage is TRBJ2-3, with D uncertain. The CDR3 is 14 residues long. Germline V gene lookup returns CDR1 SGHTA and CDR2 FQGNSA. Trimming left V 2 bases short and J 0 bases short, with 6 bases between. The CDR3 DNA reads TGTGCCAGCAGCTTATTTCGGAGCACAGATACGCAGTATTTT. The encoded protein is CASSLFRSTDTQYF. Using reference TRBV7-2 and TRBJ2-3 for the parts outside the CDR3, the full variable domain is GAGVSQSPSNKVTEKGKDVELRCDPISGHTALYWYRQSLGQGLEFLIYFQGNSAPDKSGLPSDRFSAERTGGSVSTLTIQRTQQEDSAVYLCASSLFRSTDTQYFGPGTRLTVL.

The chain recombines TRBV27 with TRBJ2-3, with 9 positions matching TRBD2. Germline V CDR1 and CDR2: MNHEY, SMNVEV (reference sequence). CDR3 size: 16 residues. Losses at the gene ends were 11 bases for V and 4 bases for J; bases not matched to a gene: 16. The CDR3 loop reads CASTSAVAGVSDTQYF. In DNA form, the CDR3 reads TGTGCCTCGACCTCAGCGGTAGCGGGGGTTTCAGATACGCAGTATTTT.

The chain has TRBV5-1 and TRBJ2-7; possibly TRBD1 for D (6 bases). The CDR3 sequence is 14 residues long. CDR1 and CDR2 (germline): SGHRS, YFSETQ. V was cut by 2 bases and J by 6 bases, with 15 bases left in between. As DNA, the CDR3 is TGCGCCAGCAGCTTCCAAAAACAGGGTTTCGAGCAGTACTTC. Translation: CASSFQKQGFEQYF.

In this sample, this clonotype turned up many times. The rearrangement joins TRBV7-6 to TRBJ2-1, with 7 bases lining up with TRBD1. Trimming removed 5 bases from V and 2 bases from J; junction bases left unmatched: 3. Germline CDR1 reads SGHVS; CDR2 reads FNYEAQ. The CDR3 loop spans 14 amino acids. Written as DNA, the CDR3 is TGTGCCAGCAGCCTCGGGACAGCCTACAATGAGCAGTTCTTC. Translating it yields CASSLGTAYNEQFF.

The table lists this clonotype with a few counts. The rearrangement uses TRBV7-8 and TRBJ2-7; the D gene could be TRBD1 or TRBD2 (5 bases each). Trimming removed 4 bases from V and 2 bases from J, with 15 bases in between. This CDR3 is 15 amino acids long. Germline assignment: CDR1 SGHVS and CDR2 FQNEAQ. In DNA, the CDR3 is TGTGCCAGCAGCTCGGTGGGGGAGCAGCCCTACGAGCAGTACTTC. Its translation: CASSSVGEQPYEQYF.

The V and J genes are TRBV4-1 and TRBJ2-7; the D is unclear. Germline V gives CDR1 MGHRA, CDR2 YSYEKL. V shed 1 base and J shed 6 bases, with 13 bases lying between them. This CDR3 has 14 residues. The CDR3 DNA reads TGCGCCAGCAGCCAAGTTCAAGGGTGGGGCGAGCAGTACTTC. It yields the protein CASSQVQGWGEQYF.

Here the CDR3 DNA reads TGTGCCAGCAACATCGGGGGACAGAGATCTTACGAGCAGTACTTC. It yields the protein CASNIGGQRSYEQYF. V gene TRBV12-3 or TRBV12-4 combines with J gene TRBJ2-7, with D possibly TRBD1 on 7 matching bases. Trimming took off 7 bases at V and 4 bases at J, with 20 bases between the two ends. The CDR3 is 15 amino acids.

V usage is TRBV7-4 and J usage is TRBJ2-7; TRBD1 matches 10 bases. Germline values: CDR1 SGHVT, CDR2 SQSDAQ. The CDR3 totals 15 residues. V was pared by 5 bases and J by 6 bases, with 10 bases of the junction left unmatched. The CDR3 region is CASSPMGQGLSEQYF. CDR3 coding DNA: TGTGCCAGCAGCCCAATGGGACAGGGGCTGAGCGAGCAGTACTTC.

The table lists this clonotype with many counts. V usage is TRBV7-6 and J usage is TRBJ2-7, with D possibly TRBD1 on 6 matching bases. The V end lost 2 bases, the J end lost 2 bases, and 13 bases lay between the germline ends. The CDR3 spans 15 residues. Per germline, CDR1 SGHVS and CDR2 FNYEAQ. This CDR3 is CASSLRSGTTYEQYF. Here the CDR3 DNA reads TGTGCCAGCAGCTTAAGATCTGGGACAACCTACGAGCAGTACTTC. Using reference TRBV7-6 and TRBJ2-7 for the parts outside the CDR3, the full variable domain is GAGVSQSPRYKVTKRGQDVALRCDPISGHVSLYWYRQALGQGPEFLTYFNYEAQQDKSGLPNDRFSAERPEGSISTLTIQRTEQRDSAMYRCASSLRSGTTYEQYFGPGTRLTVT.

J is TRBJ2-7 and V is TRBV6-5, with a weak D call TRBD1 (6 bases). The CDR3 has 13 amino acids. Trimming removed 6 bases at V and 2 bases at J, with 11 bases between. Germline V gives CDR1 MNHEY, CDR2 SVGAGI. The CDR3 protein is CASRTGPTYEQYF. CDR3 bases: TGTGCCAGCAGGACAGGACCGACCTACGAGCAGTACTTC.

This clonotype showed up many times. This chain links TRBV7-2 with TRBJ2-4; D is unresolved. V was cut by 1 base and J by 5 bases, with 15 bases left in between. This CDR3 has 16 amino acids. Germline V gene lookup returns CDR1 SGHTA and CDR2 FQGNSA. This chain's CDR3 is CASSLGPRAVENIQYF. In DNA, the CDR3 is TGTGCCAGCAGCTTAGGCCCCCGGGCTGTCGAAAACATTCAGTACTTC.

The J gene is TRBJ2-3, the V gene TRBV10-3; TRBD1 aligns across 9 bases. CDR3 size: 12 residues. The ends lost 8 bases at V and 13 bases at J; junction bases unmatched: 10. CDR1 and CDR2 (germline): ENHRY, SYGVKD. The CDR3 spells CAIGYPGTGKYF. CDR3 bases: TGTGCCATCGGTTACCCCGGGACAGGGAAGTATTTT.

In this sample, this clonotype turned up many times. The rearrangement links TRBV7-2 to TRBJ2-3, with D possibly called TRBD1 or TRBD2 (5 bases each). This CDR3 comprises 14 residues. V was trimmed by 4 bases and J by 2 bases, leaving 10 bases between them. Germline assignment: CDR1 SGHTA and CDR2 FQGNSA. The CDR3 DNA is TGTGCCAGCAGCTCGGGACGTTCCACAGATACGCAGTATTTT. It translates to CASSSGRSTDTQYF.

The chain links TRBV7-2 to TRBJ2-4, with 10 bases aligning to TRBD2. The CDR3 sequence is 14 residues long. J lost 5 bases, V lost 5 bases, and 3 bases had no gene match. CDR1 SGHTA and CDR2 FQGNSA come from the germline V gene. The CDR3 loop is CASSPGLAENIQYF. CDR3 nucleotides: TGTGCCAGCAGCCCCGGACTAGCGGAAAACATTCAGTACTTC.

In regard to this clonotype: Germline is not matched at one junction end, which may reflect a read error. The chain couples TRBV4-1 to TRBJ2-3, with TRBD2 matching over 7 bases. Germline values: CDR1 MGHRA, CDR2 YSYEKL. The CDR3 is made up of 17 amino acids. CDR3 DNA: TGCACCAGCAGCTTCGTTACAGCGGGAACGGGGGGAAATACGCAGTATTTT. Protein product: CTSSFVTAGTGGNTQYF.

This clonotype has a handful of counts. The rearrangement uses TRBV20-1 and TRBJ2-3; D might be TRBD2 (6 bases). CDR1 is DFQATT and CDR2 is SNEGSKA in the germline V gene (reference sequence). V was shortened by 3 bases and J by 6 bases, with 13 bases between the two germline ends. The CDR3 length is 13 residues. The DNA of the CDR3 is TGCAGTGCTAGCTTTCCGGGAGTGGATACGCAGTATTTT. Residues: CSASFPGVDTQYF.

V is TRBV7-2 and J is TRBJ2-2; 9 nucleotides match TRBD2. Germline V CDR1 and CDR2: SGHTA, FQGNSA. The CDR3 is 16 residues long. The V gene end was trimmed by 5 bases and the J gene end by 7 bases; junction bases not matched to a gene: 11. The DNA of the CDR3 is TGTGCCAGCAGCCCCAGACGACTAGCGGAATACGGGGAGCTGTTTTTT. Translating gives CASSPRRLAEYGELFF.

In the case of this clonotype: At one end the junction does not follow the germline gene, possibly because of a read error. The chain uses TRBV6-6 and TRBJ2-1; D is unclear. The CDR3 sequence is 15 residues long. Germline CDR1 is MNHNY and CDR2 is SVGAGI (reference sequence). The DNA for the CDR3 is TGTGCCAGCTGTTACCGGGCCGCATCCTACAATGAGCAGTTCTTC. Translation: CASCYRAASYNEQFF.

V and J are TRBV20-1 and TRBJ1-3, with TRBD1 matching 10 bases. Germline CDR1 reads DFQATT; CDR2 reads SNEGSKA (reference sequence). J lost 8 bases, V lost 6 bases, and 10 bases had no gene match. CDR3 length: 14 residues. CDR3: CSAQSGTGVDTIYF. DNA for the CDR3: TGCAGTGCCCAGAGTGGGACAGGGGTGGACACCATATATTTT.

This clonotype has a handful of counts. The CDR3 DNA follows: TGTGCCAGCAGTGAAGCATTAGGGTACTATGGCTACACCTTC. It codes for CASSEALGYYGYTF. The chain couples TRBV6-1 to TRBJ1-2; D is undetermined. CDR1 MNHNS and CDR2 SASEGT come from the germline V gene. V gave up 0 bases and J gave up 3 bases, with 8 bases separating them. The CDR3 runs to 14 residues.

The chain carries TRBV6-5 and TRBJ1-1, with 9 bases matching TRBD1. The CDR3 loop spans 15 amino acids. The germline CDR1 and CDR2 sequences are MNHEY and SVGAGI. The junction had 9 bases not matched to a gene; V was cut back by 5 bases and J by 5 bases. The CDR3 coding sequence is TGTGCCAGCAGTGCACGACAGGGGGATTGGACTGAAGCTTTCTTT. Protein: CASSARQGDWTEAFF.

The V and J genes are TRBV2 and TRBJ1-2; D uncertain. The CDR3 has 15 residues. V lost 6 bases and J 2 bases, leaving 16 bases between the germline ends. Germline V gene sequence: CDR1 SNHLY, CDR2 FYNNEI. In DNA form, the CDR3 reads TGTGCCAGCAGCAGCGGCGGGGTCGCGAACTATGGCTACACCTTC. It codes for CASSSGGVANYGYTF.

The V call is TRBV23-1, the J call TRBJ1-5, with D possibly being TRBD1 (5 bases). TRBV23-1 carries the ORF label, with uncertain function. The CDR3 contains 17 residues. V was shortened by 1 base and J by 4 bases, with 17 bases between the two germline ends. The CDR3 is CASSQYPIWDPNQPQHF. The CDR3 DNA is TGCGCCAGCAGTCAATACCCCATCTGGGACCCTAATCAGCCCCAGCATTTT.

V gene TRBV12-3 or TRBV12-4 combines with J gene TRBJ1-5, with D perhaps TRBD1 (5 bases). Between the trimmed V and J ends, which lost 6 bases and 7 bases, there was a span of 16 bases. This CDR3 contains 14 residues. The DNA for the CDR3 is TGTGCCAGCAGCATCGGGGGTGTTGGGCAGCCCCAGCATTTT. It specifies CASSIGGVGQPQHF.

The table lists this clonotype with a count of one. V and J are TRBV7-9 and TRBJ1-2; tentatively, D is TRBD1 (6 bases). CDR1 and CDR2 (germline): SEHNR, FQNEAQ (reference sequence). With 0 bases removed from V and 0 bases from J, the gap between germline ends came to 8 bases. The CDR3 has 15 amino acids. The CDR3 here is CASSLADRPNYGYTF. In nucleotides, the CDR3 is TGTGCCAGCAGCTTAGCGGACAGACCTAACTATGGCTACACCTTC.

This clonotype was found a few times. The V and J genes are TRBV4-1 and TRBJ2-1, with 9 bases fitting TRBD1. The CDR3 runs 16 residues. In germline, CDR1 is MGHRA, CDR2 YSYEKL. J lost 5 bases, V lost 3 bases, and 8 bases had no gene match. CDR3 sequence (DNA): TGCGCCAGCAGCCAGAGGGGACAGGGAGTGAACAATGAGCAGTTCTTC. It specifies CASSQRGQGVNNEQFF.

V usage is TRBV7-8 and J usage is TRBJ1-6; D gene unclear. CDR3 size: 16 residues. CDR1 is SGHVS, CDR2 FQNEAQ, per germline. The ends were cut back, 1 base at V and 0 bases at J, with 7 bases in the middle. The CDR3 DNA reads TGTGCCAGCAGCTTAGTCGGTGGCTCCTATAATTCACCCCTCCACTTT. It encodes CASSLVGGSYNSPLHF.

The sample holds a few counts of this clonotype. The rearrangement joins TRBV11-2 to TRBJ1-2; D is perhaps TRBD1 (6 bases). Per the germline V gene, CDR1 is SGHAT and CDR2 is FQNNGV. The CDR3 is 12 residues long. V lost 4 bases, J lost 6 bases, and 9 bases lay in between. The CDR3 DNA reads TGTGCCAGCAGCTCCGAGGGGGATGGCTACACCTTC. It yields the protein CASSSEGDGYTF.

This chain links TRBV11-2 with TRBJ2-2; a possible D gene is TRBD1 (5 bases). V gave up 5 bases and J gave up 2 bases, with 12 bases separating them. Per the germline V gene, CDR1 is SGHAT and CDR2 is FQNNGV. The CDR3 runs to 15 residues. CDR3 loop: CASSPVRENTGELFF. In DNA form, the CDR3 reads TGTGCCAGCAGCCCCGTCAGGGAAAACACCGGGGAGCTGTTTTTT. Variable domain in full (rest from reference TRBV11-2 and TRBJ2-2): EAGVAQSPRYKIIEKRQSVAFWCNPISGHATLYWYQQILGQGPKLLIQFQNNGVVDDSQLPKDRFSAERLKGVDSTLKIQPAKLEDSAVYLCASSPVRENTGELFFGEGSRLTVL.

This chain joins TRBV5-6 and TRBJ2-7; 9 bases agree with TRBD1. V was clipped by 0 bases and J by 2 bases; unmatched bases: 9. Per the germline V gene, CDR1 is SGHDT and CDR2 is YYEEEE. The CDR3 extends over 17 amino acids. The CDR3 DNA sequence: TGTGCCAGCAGCTTGGGCCCAGGGACAGGGACAGCCTACGAGCAGTACTTC. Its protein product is CASSLGPGTGTAYEQYF.